This TCR beta chain appears in the sequencing data of a study of Ad26.COV2.S vaccination and SARS-CoV-2 variants. Notes on the study in general: Responses of spike-specific T cells (both CD8+ and CD4+) reportedly showed substantial breadth after vaccination. Responses of T cells in total may have been underestimated by the TCR breadth and depth analyses.

Assay used: immunoSEQ multiplex PCR; TCRdb lists only in-frame clones, some missing. Of hundreds of thousands of clones listed, about 89% were seen once; the top ten hold about 1.5%. Germline-derived CDR1 and CDR2 are KGHDR and SFDVKD. The CDR3 covers 13 residues. V lost 6 bases and J 0 bases, leaving 2 bases between the germline ends. As to treatment: around 19 received Ad26.COV2.S at low or high dose, single or two shots; 5 received placebo; per-sample allocation not given. Day 63 following the first vaccine or placebo injection was when the samples were taken. What was given as vaccine was an Ad26 vector encoding Wuhan-strain SARS-CoV-2 spike. Turning to this clone: Its antigen remains unidentified.

This sequence originates from a person between 18 and 65 years old who received the Ad26.COV2.S COVID-19 vaccine or a placebo. The rearrangement links TRBV24-1 to TRBJ2-6, with D unclear. The sample here was peripheral blood, taken in a trial of Ad26.COV2.S vaccine versus placebo. CDR3: CATSTSGANVLTF. The CDR3 DNA follows: TGTGCCACCAGTACCTCTGGGGCCAACGTCCTGACTTTC.